Each of the 5 T cell receptor beta chains below was sequenced from the same sample in a study of human T cells and chemical hapten exposure. TCRdb reprocessed the RACE reads via MiXCR and lists one record per CDR3 protein. The sample includes some 84,000 distinct CDR3 sequences, over 6.5% seen only once; the top ten take 2.5% to 3%. Time point: pre-sensitization, week 0. Treatment reported: therapeutic diphenylcyclopropenone sensitization with weekly scalp DPC. Sequenced here: whole blood, sampled in connection with sensitization to the hapten diphenylcyclopropenone (DPC). The source is a man aged 40-50 years with alopecia areata. Some clones in this sample may be carry-over from other donors' samples.

This clonotype was seen ten or more times. This sequence joins TRBV7-2 and TRBJ1-5; D gene uncertain. The CDR3 is made up of 15 amino acids. Trimming removed 1 base from V and 2 bases from J, with 9 bases in between. Germline CDR1 reads SGHTA; CDR2 reads FQGNSA. The CDR3 DNA reads TGTGCCAGCAGCTTAGAGGCGGACGGCAATCAGCCCCAGCATTTT. Protein sequence: CASSLEADGNQPQHF.

This clonotype has a count of ten or more. V gene TRBV30 combines with J gene TRBJ2-7, with D perhaps given as TRBD1 or TRBD2 (5 bases each). V lost 8 bases to trimming and J lost 0 bases, with 11 bases between them. The CDR3 extends over 12 amino acids. CDR1 and CDR2 from the germline V gene are GTSNPN and SVGIG (reference sequence). CDR3 in amino acids: CALERGSYEQYF. CDR3 bases: TGTGCCCTTGAGAGGGGCTCCTACGAGCAGTACTTC.

In its sample, this clonotype was seen a few times. The chain is built from TRBV30 and TRBJ1-2; D is unresolved. Trimming took 0 bases from V and 6 from J, leaving 11 bases between them. Germline CDR1 GTSNPN, CDR2 SVGIG (reference sequence). This CDR3 is built from 13 residues. DNA of the CDR3: TGTGCCTGGAGTGTAATGGGCCTCGATGGCTACACCTTC. This encodes CAWSVMGLDGYTF. Combining the CDR3 with reference TRBV30 and TRBJ1-2 gives the whole variable domain SQTIHQWPATLVQPVGSPLSLECTVEGTSNPNLYWYRQAAGRGLQLLFYSVGIGQISSEVPQNLSASRPQDRQFILSSKKLLLSDSGFYLCAWSVMGLDGYTFGSGTRLTVV.

The J gene is TRBJ1-1, the V gene TRBV5-4; D unclear. Deletions cut 3 bases from V and 7 bases from J, with 10 bases between. The germline gives CDR1 SGHNT, CDR2 YYREEE (reference sequence). This CDR3 is built from 12 residues. The CDR3 coding sequence is TGTGCCAGCAGCTGGGCCAGCAGTGAAGCTTTCTTT. This encodes CASSWASSEAFF.

The chain links TRBV6-2 or TRBV6-3 to TRBJ2-1, with TRBD2 matching 7 bases. V shed 7 bases and J 12 bases; nucleotides not matched to a gene: 21. The germline V gene has CDR1 MNHEY and CDR2 SVGEGT. The CDR3 runs to 16 residues. The CDR3, as DNA: TGTGCCAGCACCCGACCTGGGAGCGGGACCCTTGGGGGGCAGTTCTTC. It specifies CASTRPGSGTLGGQFF.